Each of the 27 T cell receptor beta chains below was sequenced from the same sample in a study of blood T cell repertoires in COVID-19. The table came from immunoSEQ multiplex PCR; TCRdb's copy has only in-frame clones and leaves some out. Of 250,000 to 350,000 clones detected, roughly 83% appear once; the ten largest clones hold around 1.6%. Sample: peripheral blood. The origin of the receptors is a human donor with COVID-19, enrolled during active disease. The donor label of this sample is uncertain.

V is TRBV7-2 and J is TRBJ2-3; 12 bases map to TRBD2. Looked up from germline, CDR1 is SGHTA and CDR2 is FQGNSA. Trimming cost V 1 base and J 2 bases; bases outside gene matches: 4. CDR3 size: 17 residues. CDR3 bases: TGTGCCAGCAGCTTAGGGCTAGCGGGAGGGCCCACAGATACGCAGTATTTT. As protein: CASSLGLAGGPTDTQYF. Using reference TRBV7-2 and TRBJ2-3 for the parts outside the CDR3, the full variable domain is GAGVSQSPSNKVTEKGKDVELRCDPISGHTALYWYRQSLGQGLEFLIYFQGNSAPDKSGLPSDRFSAERTGGSVSTLTIQRTQQEDSAVYLCASSLGLAGGPTDTQYFGPGTRLTVL.

This chain links TRBV11-3 with TRBJ1-1; D uncertain. Germline V lookup: CDR1 SGHNT, CDR2 YENEEA. This CDR3 is 13 amino acids long. V lost 2 bases to trimming and J lost 2 bases, with 6 bases between them. CDR3 in amino acids: CASSLYINTEAFF. The CDR3 bases are TGTGCCAGCAGCTTATATATAAACACTGAAGCTTTCTTT. The complete variable domain, with remaining parts taken from reference TRBV11-3 and TRBJ1-1, reads EAGVVQSPRYKIIEKKQPVAFWCNPISGHNTLYWYLQNLGQGPELLIRYENEEAVDDSQLPKDRFSAERLKGVDSTLKIQPAELGDSAVYLCASSLYINTEAFFGQGTRLTVV.

This clone has a single count. A read error may account for a junction end that differs from germline. The V call is TRBV7-2, the J call TRBJ2-1; D possibly corresponds to TRBD2 (5 bases). The CDR3 is 15 residues long. Germline assignment: CDR1 SGHTA and CDR2 FQGNSA. The CDR3 sequence: CVSSSSGSSYNEQFF. The CDR3 coding sequence is TGTGTCAGCAGCTCGAGCGGAAGCTCCTACAATGAGCAGTTCTTC.

The chain links TRBV27 to TRBJ2-1, with D perhaps TRBD1 (6 bases). This CDR3 spans 13 amino acids. CDR1 and CDR2 (germline): MNHEY, SMNVEV (reference sequence). V was shortened by 8 bases and J by 6 bases, with 14 bases between the two germline ends. CDR3 protein: CASGPPGVNEQFF. Written as DNA, the CDR3 is TGTGCCAGCGGGCCTCCAGGGGTCAATGAGCAGTTCTTC.

The gene calls are TRBV6-5 and TRBJ1-4, with 7 bases aligning to TRBD1. Germline loops: CDR1 MNHEY, CDR2 SVGAGI. The CDR3 has 15 residues. The ends lost 2 bases at V and 11 bases at J; junction bases unmatched: 11. DNA of the CDR3: TGTGCCAGCAGTTACGAAGGACAGGCTGGTGGCAAACTGTTTTTT. It is translated as CASSYEGQAGGKLFF.

This chain joins TRBV9 and TRBJ2-2; 10 bases agree with TRBD2. The CDR3 length is 15 residues. Germline V gene sequence: CDR1 SGDLS, CDR2 YYNGEE. After removal of 4 bases from V and 3 bases from J, the junction contained 3 bases not matched to a gene. CDR3 amino acids: CASSRTSGYTGELFF. CDR3 DNA: TGTGCCAGCAGCAGGACTAGCGGATACACCGGGGAGCTGTTTTTT.

The chain has TRBV4-3 and TRBJ1-3; the match to TRBD1 covers 7 bases. CDR1 and CDR2 from the germline V gene are LGHNA and YSLEER. J gave up 4 bases and V 4 bases, and 19 bases lay outside the gene matches. The CDR3 spans 19 residues. In DNA form, the CDR3 reads TGCGCCAGCAGCCTCGAATTGGGACAGATGTCACAGAGGGGAAACACCATATATTTT. It specifies CASSLELGQMSQRGNTIYF.

The gene calls are TRBV3-1 (or the pseudogene TRBV3-2) and TRBJ1-1, with D hard to call. The ends were cut back, 1 base at V and 2 bases at J, with 11 bases in the middle. Germline V gene sequence: CDR1 LGHDT, CDR2 YNNKEL (reference sequence). The CDR3 is 15 amino acids. CDR3 sequence reads: CASSQGYRSNTEAFF. In nucleotides, the CDR3 is TGTGCCAGCAGCCAAGGTTACAGATCTAACACTGAAGCTTTCTTT.

The V gene is TRBV7-9, the J gene TRBJ1-5, with TRBD1 as a possible D gene (6 bases). V lost 5 bases, J lost 6 bases, and 20 bases lay in between. Germline V gene sequence: CDR1 SEHNR, CDR2 FQNEAQ (reference sequence). CDR3 length: 16 residues. The CDR3 DNA reads TGTGCCAGCAGCCACTCTGACACAGGGCAGAGTCAGCCCCAGCATTTT. It is translated as CASSHSDTGQSQPQHF.

This chain joins TRBV11-3 and TRBJ2-7; D gene unclear. From germline, CDR1 is SGHNT and CDR2 YENEEA. Trimming cost V 3 bases and J 5 bases, with 5 bases left between them. CDR3 length: 11 amino acids. The CDR3 here is CASSFGHEQYF. Here the CDR3 DNA reads TGTGCCAGCAGCTTTGGCCACGAGCAGTACTTC.

CDR3 bases: TGTGCCAGCGCCCGACAGGGCTCTGGAAACACCATATATTTT. This encodes CASARQGSGNTIYF. This chain links TRBV6-5 with TRBJ1-3; 7 bases line up with TRBD1. The CDR3 has 14 amino acids. CDR1 is MNHEY and CDR2 is SVGAGI in the germline V gene. V dropped 8 bases and J dropped 0; count of bases not matched to a gene: 4.

The chain links TRBV5-4 to TRBJ2-3; D perhaps matches TRBD1 (6 bases). Trimming pared 4 bases from V and 5 bases from J, leaving 17 bases between. CDR3 length: 15 amino acids. Germline V gives CDR1 SGHNT, CDR2 YYREEE (reference sequence). The CDR3 DNA sequence: TGTGCCAGCAGCGCAGGTGGGGGCGTTGTAGATACGCAGTATTTT. Its translation: CASSAGGGVVDTQYF.

The chain uses TRBV6-2 or TRBV6-3 and TRBJ2-7, with D possibly matching TRBD1 (6 bases). The V gene's germline CDR1 is MNHEY and CDR2 SVGEGT. CDR3 length: 14 amino acids. V lost 5 bases and J lost 3, with 14 bases in between. The CDR3 protein is CASSKDRHLYEQYF. The CDR3 DNA reads as TGTGCCAGCAGTAAGGACAGACATCTCTACGAGCAGTACTTC.

The chain combines TRBV10-3 with TRBJ1-1, with 7 bases that match TRBD1. V lost 6 bases to trimming and J lost 3 bases; unmatched junction nucleotides: 13. CDR1 is ENHRY, CDR2 SYGVKD, per germline. The CDR3 sequence is 16 residues long. The CDR3 region has the DNA TGTGCCATCAGCCTCCGGGACAGACTGCGGGACACTGAAGCTTTCTTT. Protein sequence: CAISLRDRLRDTEAFF.

The V and J genes are TRBV7-8 and TRBJ2-1, with D possibly matching TRBD1 (6 bases). From germline, CDR1 is SGHVS and CDR2 FQNEAQ. The V end was cut by 7 bases, the J end by 0 bases, with 13 bases between. This CDR3 comprises 15 residues. This CDR3 reads CASTTQGSSYNEQFF. Here the CDR3 DNA reads TGTGCCAGCACCACTCAGGGGTCCTCCTACAATGAGCAGTTCTTC.

The chain's CDR3 is CASSPSREIYEQYF. The CDR3 DNA is TGTGCCAGCAGCCCTTCGCGGGAAATATACGAGCAGTACTTC. The J gene is TRBJ2-7, the V gene TRBV5-4, with D perhaps matching TRBD2 (6 bases). V was cut by 4 bases and J by 4 bases, with 15 bases left in between. The CDR3 is made up of 14 amino acids. Germline loops: CDR1 SGHNT, CDR2 YYREEE (reference sequence).

The rearrangement joins TRBV2 to TRBJ1-6, with 9 nucleotides matching TRBD1. V lost 7 bases, J lost 6 bases, and 10 bases stayed unmatched. This CDR3 is built from 16 residues. Germline V gene lookup returns CDR1 SNHLY and CDR2 FYNNEI. The CDR3: CASIGAMGQGNSPLHF. In DNA form, the CDR3 reads TGTGCCAGCATTGGGGCAATGGGACAGGGTAATTCACCCCTCCACTTT.

V and J are TRBV28 and TRBJ1-1; D might be TRBD1 (5 bases). The CDR3 length is 14 residues. Trimming took 8 bases from V and 0 from J, leaving 13 bases between them. Per the germline V gene, CDR1 is MDHEN and CDR2 is SYDVKM. As DNA, the CDR3 is TGTGCCAGCGGCCGACAGCTCATGAACACTGAAGCTTTCTTT. Its protein is CASGRQLMNTEAFF. Using reference TRBV28 and TRBJ1-1 for the parts outside the CDR3, the full variable domain is DVKVTQSSRYLVKRTGEKVFLECVQDMDHENMFWYRQDPGLGLRLIYFSYDVKMKEKGDIPEGYSVSREKKERFSLILESASTNQTSMYLCASGRQLMNTEAFFGQGTRLTVV.

The gene calls are TRBV7-2 and TRBJ1-2, with 10 positions matching TRBD1. The J segment lost 4 bases and the V segment lost 3 bases, leaving 5 bases of the junction unmatched. The CDR3 runs 15 residues. Germline V gene sequence: CDR1 SGHTA, CDR2 FQGNSA. CDR3 region: CASSFRDRGSYGYTF. DNA of the CDR3: TGTGCCAGCAGCTTCCGGGACAGGGGCTCCTATGGCTACACCTTC.

Here the CDR3 reads CASSSDSGSGNEQFF. In DNA, the CDR3 is TGCGCCAGCAGCTCGGATAGCGGGAGTGGTAATGAGCAGTTCTTC. This chain links TRBV5-1 with TRBJ2-1, with TRBD2 matching 9 bases. With V trimmed by 3 bases and J by 7 bases, 8 bases remained unmatched. The germline V gene encodes CDR1 SGHRS and CDR2 YFSETQ. CDR3 length equals 15 residues. Based on the CDR3 plus reference TRBV5-1 and TRBJ2-1, the full variable domain is KAGVTQTPRYLIKTRGQQVTLSCSPISGHRSVSWYQQTPGQGLQFLFEYFSETQRNKGNFPGRFSGRQFSNSRSEMNVSTLELGDSALYLCASSSDSGSGNEQFFGPGTRLTVL.

This clone was counted a single time. The chain employs TRBV6-4 and TRBJ2-2; TRBD2 matches at 10 bases. Germline lookup yields CDR1 MRHNA and CDR2 SNTAGT. The CDR3 runs 15 residues. With 6 bases clipped from V and 0 bases from J, the junction kept 1 base outside the gene matches. CDR3 in DNA: TGTGCCAGCAGCACTAGCGGGACGAACACCGGGGAGCTGTTTTTT. It encodes CASSTSGTNTGELFF.

Comments on this clone: The sample holds other DNA sequences that translate to the same CDR3. The V gene is TRBV30, the J gene TRBJ1-1; perhaps TRBD1 as D (5 bases). V lost 0 bases, J lost 4 bases, and 12 bases lay in between. CDR3 length: 14 amino acids. CDR1 and CDR2 from the germline V gene are GTSNPN and SVGIG (reference sequence). DNA for the CDR3: TGTGCCTGGAGTGTAGGGCAGGGTAGCACTGAAGCTTTCTTT. It translates to CAWSVGQGSTEAFF. The full variable domain, completed using reference TRBV30 and TRBJ1-1, is SQTIHQWPATLVQPVGSPLSLECTVEGTSNPNLYWYRQAAGRGLQLLFYSVGIGQISSEVPQNLSASRPQDRQFILSSKKLLLSDSGFYLCAWSVGQGSTEAFFGQGTRLTVV.

V is TRBV18 and J is TRBJ2-7, with TRBD2 matching 9 bases. CDR1 and CDR2 from the germline V gene are KGHSH and LQKENI. Trimming at V came to 3 bases and at J to 6 bases, leaving 3 bases not matched to a gene. This CDR3 comprises 13 residues. The CDR3 loop reads CASSPGLAAEQYF. For the CDR3, the DNA is TGTGCCAGCTCACCGGGACTAGCTGCCGAGCAGTACTTC.

V is TRBV18 and J is TRBJ1-1; 7 bases match TRBD1. CDR1 and CDR2 (germline): KGHSH, LQKENI. V gave up 3 bases and J gave up 2 bases; unmatched junction bases: 6. CDR3 size: 15 residues. The CDR3 protein is CASSPGQEPNTEAFF. CDR3 nucleotide sequence: TGTGCCAGCTCACCCGGACAGGAACCCAACACTGAAGCTTTCTTT. The full variable domain, rest sourced from reference TRBV18 and TRBJ1-1, is NAGVMQNPRHLVRRRGQEARLRCSPMKGHSHVYWYRQLPEEGLKFMVYLQKENIIDESGMPKERFSAEFPKEGPSILRIQQVVRGDSAAYFCASSPGQEPNTEAFFGQGTRLTVV.

V is TRBV11-2 and J is TRBJ2-2; a possible D gene is TRBD1 (5 bases). Trimming pared 3 bases from V and 4 bases from J, leaving 6 bases between. CDR3 length: 13 residues. Germline V CDR1 and CDR2: SGHAT, FQNNGV. The CDR3 DNA is TGTGCCAGCAGCTTCCAGGGCACCGGGGAGCTGTTTTTT. As protein: CASSFQGTGELFF.

The chain recombines TRBV5-8 with TRBJ2-7; 7 nucleotides line up with TRBD1. Germline lookup yields CDR1 SGHTS and CDR2 YDEGEE. This CDR3 comprises 12 residues. The trim removed 1 base at V and 13 bases at J, leaving 8 bases unmatched. DNA for the CDR3: TGTGCCAGCAGCTTGTCGTCGGGACAGAACTACTTC. It translates to CASSLSSGQNYF.

The chain carries TRBV9 and TRBJ2-5, with 7 bases matching TRBD1. Germline CDR1 SGDLS, CDR2 YYNGEE. The trim removed 0 bases at V and 5 bases at J, leaving 10 bases unmatched. The CDR3 totals 16 residues. The CDR3 reads CASSVGTGQSSETQYF. The CDR3 coding sequence is TGTGCCAGCAGCGTAGGTACGGGACAGAGCTCGGAGACCCAGTACTTC.